A single sample is the source of the 23 T cell receptor beta chains below, sequenced in a study of neurological immune-mediated disorders. TCRdb processed the 5' RACE reads anew with MiXCR; each CDR3 protein has one entry. The sample carries 66,000 or so distinct CDR3 sequences, nearly 3.5% recorded once. Sequencing was done on a sample of PBMCs. The receptors originated from a man between 35 and 55 years old with multiple sclerosis.

This clonotype was counted at least ten times. The chain couples TRBV12-3 or TRBV12-4 to TRBJ2-3, with TRBD2 identical over 8 bases. V lost 2 bases to trimming and J lost 6 bases; unmatched junction nucleotides: 7. The CDR3 sequence is 15 residues long. The CDR3 loop is CASSLYWRGADTQYF. In nucleotides, the CDR3 is TGTGCCAGCAGTTTATATTGGCGGGGGGCGGATACGCAGTATTTT.

This clonotype was seen at least ten times. The chain recombines TRBV12-3 or TRBV12-4 with TRBJ2-2; weak D call: TRBD2 (5 bases). V was clipped by 4 bases and J by 3 bases, with 9 bases between them. The CDR3 length is 14 residues. The CDR3: CASSYGIYTGELFF. Written as DNA, the CDR3 is TGTGCCAGCAGTTACGGGATCTACACCGGGGAGCTGTTTTTT.

This clonotype came up many times. The chain joins TRBV5-1 to TRBJ2-2, with TRBD2 identical over 11 bases. Germline V CDR1 and CDR2: SGHRS, YFSETQ. With 4 bases clipped from V and 5 bases from J, the junction kept 10 bases outside the gene matches. This CDR3 is built from 17 residues. The CDR3 protein is CASSPQPSGGTTGELFF. CDR3 nucleotides: TGCGCCAGCAGCCCCCAGCCTAGCGGGGGGACGACCGGGGAGCTGTTTTTT.

This clonotype has a count of ten or more. This chain links TRBV6-5 with TRBJ2-3; 9 positions agree with TRBD1. The V segment lost 10 bases and the J segment 1 base; nucleotides outside the gene matches: 6. CDR1 MNHEY and CDR2 SVGAGI come from the germline V gene. The CDR3 has 14 amino acids. Here the CDR3 reads CATQWDRGTDTQYF. For the CDR3, the DNA is TGTGCCACACAATGGGACAGGGGCACAGATACGCAGTATTTT.

This clonotype was recorded many times. The chain combines TRBV7-9 with TRBJ1-1, with 8 nucleotides matching TRBD1. Germline CDR1 SEHNR, CDR2 FQNEAQ (reference sequence). The CDR3 contains 17 residues. The V gene end was trimmed by 5 bases and the J gene end by 3 bases; junction bases not matched to a gene: 14. CDR3 in DNA: TGTGCCAGCAGCCCAAATGGACAGGGAGGTGCGGACACTGAAGCTTTCTTT. It translates to CASSPNGQGGADTEAFF. Based on the CDR3 plus reference TRBV7-9 and TRBJ1-1, the full variable domain is DTGVSQNPRHKITKRGQNVTFRCDPISEHNRLYWYRQTLGQGPEFLTYFQNEAQLEKSRLLSDRFSAERPKGSFSTLEIQRTEQGDSAMYLCASSPNGQGGADTEAFFGQGTRLTVV.

This clonotype was detected many times. The V call is TRBV24-1, the J call TRBJ2-5, with TRBD1 as a possible D gene (5 bases). There are 15 residues in the CDR3. Germline V gene sequence: CDR1 KGHDR, CDR2 SFDVKD. Trimming pared 3 bases from V and 0 bases from J, leaving 10 bases between. The CDR3 sequence: CATSDGRAYQETQYF. CDR3 sequence (DNA): TGTGCCACCAGTGATGGCAGGGCTTACCAAGAGACCCAGTACTTC.

This clonotype came up many times. The chain has TRBV29-1 and TRBJ1-1; the D gene is possibly TRBD1 (5 bases). The germline V gene has CDR1 SQVTM and CDR2 ANQGSEA. V was clipped by 8 bases and J by 4 bases, with 20 bases between them. CDR3 size: 14 residues. CDR3 nucleotides: TGCAGCATCTGGGGCAGGGCCTCGGGCACTGAAGCTTTCTTT. It encodes CSIWGRASGTEAFF.

This clonotype was recorded many times. A much larger clone lies one base from this, so it may be a read error. J is TRBJ2-3 and V is TRBV6-1, with 9 positions matching TRBD2. Germline CDR1 is MNHNS and CDR2 is SASEGT. The length of the CDR3 is 16 residues. The CDR3 DNA reads as TGTGCCAACAGTGAAAGTCTAGCGGGGTCCACAGATACGCAGTATTTT. It codes for CANSESLAGSTDTQYF.

This clonotype was detected many times. The genes are TRBV11-2 and TRBJ1-2; maybe TRBD1 (6 bases). V was trimmed by 5 bases and J by 5 bases, leaving 21 bases between them. CDR1 and CDR2 (germline): SGHAT, FQNNGV. CDR3 length equals 16 residues. This CDR3 is CASSEGDGGPEYGYTF. CDR3 nucleotide sequence: TGTGCCAGCAGCGAGGGGGACGGGGGGCCCGAATATGGCTACACCTTC.

Many counts were recorded for this clonotype. V usage is TRBV7-9 and J usage is TRBJ1-2; 9 bases are shared with TRBD1. The CDR3 covers 15 residues. CDR1 is SEHNR, CDR2 FQNEAQ, per germline (reference sequence). The junction had 5 bases not matched to a gene; V was cut back by 4 bases and J by 2 bases. Written as DNA, the CDR3 is TGTGCCAGCAGCTCCGGACAGGGGATGAACTATGGCTACACCTTC. Protein sequence: CASSSGQGMNYGYTF.

There are many counts of this clonotype. The rearrangement links TRBV20-1 to TRBJ2-7; a weak D match, TRBD1 (6 bases). Per the germline V gene, CDR1 is DFQATT and CDR2 is SNEGSKA (reference sequence). V shed 3 bases and J shed 6 bases, with 15 bases lying between them. This CDR3 has 13 amino acids. The CDR3 bases are TGCAGTGCTAGTAGGGACACCGGAGGCGAGCAGTACTTC. Its translation is CSASRDTGGEQYF.

There are many counts of this clonotype. The chain has TRBV15 and TRBJ2-3; D is possibly TRBD1 or TRBD2 (5 bases each). CDR3 length: 15 residues. CDR1 LNHNV and CDR2 YYDKDF come from the germline V gene (reference sequence). Trimming took 1 base from V and 0 from J, leaving 8 bases between them. The DNA of the CDR3 is TGTGCCACCAGCAGAGCAGGGAGCAGCACAGATACGCAGTATTTT. Translation: CATSRAGSSTDTQYF.

This clonotype has at least ten counts. The chain carries TRBV6-1 and TRBJ2-3; TRBD2 matches at 10 bases. V lost 1 base to trimming and J lost 4 bases; unmatched junction nucleotides: 5. The germline CDR1 and CDR2 sequences are MNHNS and SASEGT. The CDR3 runs to 16 residues. CDR3 DNA: TGTGCCAGCAGTGAAGAATGGCTAGCGGGGGCAGATACGCAGTATTTT. Translated: CASSEEWLAGADTQYF.

This clonotype was observed at least ten times. V gene TRBV10-3 combines with J gene TRBJ2-3, with D tentatively TRBD1 (5 bases). The CDR3 length is 15 residues. The V gene's germline CDR1 is ENHRY and CDR2 SYGVKD. Trimming pared 0 bases from V and 2 bases from J, leaving 9 bases between. DNA of the CDR3: TGTGCCATCAGTGAGTCCGGCAGGGCCACAGATACGCAGTATTTT. As protein: CAISESGRATDTQYF.

This clonotype has ten or more counts. The chain recombines TRBV10-3 with TRBJ2-2; D gene uncertain. Germline loops: CDR1 ENHRY, CDR2 SYGVKD. This CDR3 is 14 amino acids long. The V end was cut by 7 bases, the J end by 2 bases, with 11 bases between. In DNA form, the CDR3 reads TGTGCCATCAACGGCGAGAGAAACACCGGGGAGCTGTTTTTT. This translates into CAINGERNTGELFF.

This clonotype was picked up a small number of times. This chain connects TRBV24-1 to TRBJ2-1, with 9 bases identical to TRBD2. Germline-derived CDR1 and CDR2 are KGHDR and SFDVKD. This CDR3 has 14 amino acids. J was trimmed by 7 bases and V by 7 bases; bases with no gene match: 7. The CDR3 nucleotides read TGTGCCACCAGCCGTAGCGGGAGTGGGAATGAGCAGTTCTTC. It encodes CATSRSGSGNEQFF.

There are many counts of this clonotype. This rearrangement joins TRBV2 to TRBJ1-1; D unclear. Germline-derived CDR1 and CDR2 are SNHLY and FYNNEI. V shed 6 bases and J shed 2 bases, with 10 bases lying between them. The CDR3 has 13 amino acids. The CDR3 region is CASSVGPNTEAFF. The DNA of the CDR3 is TGTGCCAGCAGCGTGGGCCCAAACACTGAAGCTTTCTTT.

Turning to this clonotype: The CDR3 ends on some other residue instead of the conserved phenylalanine or tryptophan, so this is likely a read error. This chain connects TRBV29-1 to TRBJ2-3; D remains unclear. The CDR3 consists of 14 residues. Germline CDR1 and CDR2: SQVTM and ANQGSEA. Here the CDR3 reads CSVVTRFRTDTQYN. CDR3 coding DNA: TGCAGCGTTGTCACCAGGTTTCGTACAGATACTCAGTATAAT.

There are many counts of this clonotype. V and J are TRBV5-1 and TRBJ2-5; the match to TRBD2 covers 10 bases. In germline, CDR1 is SGHRS, CDR2 YFSETQ. The CDR3 contains 16 residues. V gave up 4 bases and J gave up 5 bases; unmatched junction bases: 11. In nucleotides, the CDR3 is TGCGCCAGCAGCACCTCCGGGACTAGCGTCCCGGAGACCCAGTACTTC. As protein: CASSTSGTSVPETQYF.

This clonotype was recorded many times. The chain has TRBV10-3 and TRBJ2-3, with TRBD2 matching 7 bases. The V gene's germline CDR1 is ENHRY and CDR2 SYGVKD. V lost 4 bases to trimming and J lost 4 bases; unmatched junction nucleotides: 2. The CDR3 contains 13 residues. CDR3: CAISGTSADTQYF. The CDR3 bases are TGTGCCATCAGTGGTACTAGCGCAGATACGCAGTATTTT.

This clonotype was recorded at least ten times. This sequence joins TRBV5-1 and TRBJ2-7, with TRBD1 matching over 11 bases. The V gene's germline CDR1 is SGHRS and CDR2 YFSETQ. V lost 4 bases and J lost 2; bases outside the gene matches: 5. CDR3 length: 15 amino acids. This CDR3 is CASSPGQGGTYEQYF. CDR3 DNA sequence: TGCGCCAGCAGCCCGGGACAGGGGGGAACCTACGAGCAGTACTTC.

This clonotype was counted many times. The chain combines TRBV5-1 with TRBJ1-1; 7 bases are shared with TRBD1. The CDR3 consists of 14 residues. V lost 4 bases to trimming and J lost 4 bases; unmatched junction nucleotides: 7. CDR1 is SGHRS and CDR2 is YFSETQ in the germline V gene. CDR3 nucleotide sequence: TGCGCCAGCAGCAGGCGACAGGGCGGCACTGAAGCTTTCTTT. It encodes CASSRRQGGTEAFF.

Ten or more counts support this clonotype. V usage is TRBV20-1 and J usage is TRBJ1-3, with D perhaps matching TRBD1 (6 bases). The CDR3 loop spans 16 amino acids. Germline CDR1 reads DFQATT; CDR2 reads SNEGSKA (reference sequence). V lost 0 bases to trimming and J lost 4 bases, with 16 bases between them. CDR3 loop: CSARDRQGYSGNTIYF. CDR3 DNA sequence: TGCAGTGCTAGAGATCGGCAGGGGTACTCAGGAAACACCATATATTTT.